This T cell receptor beta chain was found in a study of blood T cells in healthy people across ages. Study-level results: Diversity estimated from one million T cells was considered an underestimate. Age advanced and TCR beta diversity per million T cells fell, roughly linearly.

The CDR3 has 16 amino acids. The V gene's germline CDR1 is SGHTA and CDR2 FQGTGA. V lost 0 bases to trimming and J lost 3 bases, with 12 bases between them. Comments on this clonotype: The antigen is undetermined.

Then a second PCR, running roughly 7 to 11 cycles, was carried out with a sample-barcoded 5' primer and a J-beta primer mix. Via MiXCR, TCRdb re-called the 5' RACE reads, giving one row per CDR3 protein. The sample carries about 1.6 million distinct CDR3 sequences, approximately 32% recorded once. Every donor gave approximately 10 milliliters of peripheral blood. J is TRBJ2-1 and V is TRBV7-3; D gene uncertain. This receptor was taken from a woman aged 25 to 39 in good health. Input material: blood. This CDR3 is CASSLTLAGFYNEQFF. The CDR3 region has the DNA TGTGCCAGCAGCTTAACGTTAGCAGGTTTCTACAATGAGCAGTTCTTC.